The present T cell receptor (beta chain) was sequenced within a study of T cell changes during pregnancy in multiple sclerosis (dated by TCRdb to the late 2010s). About the full investigation: Changes in the T cell repertoire over the course of pregnancy were examined in this study in women with multiple sclerosis.

Library preparation was by the immunoSEQ multiplex PCR assay. Not all clones reach the TCRdb copy of this immuneACCESS table, which keeps in-frame sequences only. Checked studies attribute under half of the gap to unresolved V genes and leave the rest unexplained. In this sample the table shows roughly 97,000 clones, 90% of which occur a single time. The top ten hold around 0.79% of the sample. V lost 0 bases and J lost 8 bases, and the count of bases not matched to a germline gene is 8. The germline V gene provides CDR1 SGHRS and CDR2 YFSETQ. Counted from cysteine to phenylalanine, this CDR3 has 15 amino acids. The only DNA kept is the CDR3, 45 bases in frame from the first base. Concerning this clone: Its recognized antigen is unknown. Per-base qualities were not stored, and no clone one base away is much larger.

This sequence uses TRBV5-1 and TRBJ1-2; a stretch of 9 junction bases matches TRBD1. The source material was peripheral blood, sampled in the second trimester of pregnancy. This receptor was taken from a female donor in good health, enrolled as a control in a pregnancy study. At the DNA level, the sequence is TGCGCCAGCAGCTTGGCCGCCGGGACAGGGAGAGGCTACACCTTC. Its protein reads: CASSLAAGTGRGYTF. With the portions outside the CDR3 filled from the reference TRBV5-1 and TRBJ1-2 genes, the complete variable region becomes KAGVTQTPRYLIKTRGQQVTLSCSPISGHRSVSWYQQTPGQGLQFLFEYFSETQRNKGNFPGRFSGRQFSNSRSEMNVSTLELGDSALYLCASSLAAGTGRGYTFGSGTRLTVV.